The 2 T cell receptor beta chains reported below all come from one sample, sequenced in a study of T cell changes during pregnancy in multiple sclerosis. Assay: immunoSEQ multiplex PCR; the TCRdb copy retains only in-frame clones and omits some. The table records 35,000 to 50,000 clones, around four fifths of them present only once. The sequencing used CD4+ T cells from peripheral blood mononuclear cells, collected before pregnancy. The receptors derive from a female donor with multiple sclerosis, enrolled in a pregnancy study.

The chain joins TRBV7-2 to TRBJ1-5, with 11 bases aligning to TRBD1. Germline-derived CDR1 and CDR2 are SGHTA and FQGNSA. The trim removed 6 bases at V and 2 bases at J, leaving 6 bases unmatched. The CDR3 contains 16 residues. The CDR3 bases are TGTGCCAGCAGTTGGACAGGGGGCGACGGCAATCAGCCCCAGCATTTT. Translated, it gives CASSWTGGDGNQPQHF.

The chain combines TRBV18 with TRBJ1-2; D unresolved. CDR1 and CDR2 from the germline V gene are KGHSH and LQKENI. Trimming took off 2 bases at V and 4 bases at J, with 11 bases between the two ends. The CDR3 has 14 amino acids. The chain's CDR3 is CASSPASYTYGYTF. The CDR3 coding sequence is TGTGCCAGCTCACCAGCCAGTTACACCTATGGCTACACCTTC.